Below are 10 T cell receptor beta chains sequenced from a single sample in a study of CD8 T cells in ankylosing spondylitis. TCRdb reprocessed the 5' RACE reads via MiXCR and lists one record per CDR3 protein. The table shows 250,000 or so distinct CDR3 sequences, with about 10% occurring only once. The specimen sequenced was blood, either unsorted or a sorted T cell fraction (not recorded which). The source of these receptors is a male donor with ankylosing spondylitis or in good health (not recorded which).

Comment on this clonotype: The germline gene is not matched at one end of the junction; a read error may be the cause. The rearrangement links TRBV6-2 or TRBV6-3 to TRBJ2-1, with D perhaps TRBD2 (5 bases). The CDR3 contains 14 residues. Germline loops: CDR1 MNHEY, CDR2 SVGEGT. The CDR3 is CTSAQYGAYNEQFF. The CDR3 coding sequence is TGTACCAGCGCCCAGTACGGGGCCTACAATGAGCAGTTCTTC.

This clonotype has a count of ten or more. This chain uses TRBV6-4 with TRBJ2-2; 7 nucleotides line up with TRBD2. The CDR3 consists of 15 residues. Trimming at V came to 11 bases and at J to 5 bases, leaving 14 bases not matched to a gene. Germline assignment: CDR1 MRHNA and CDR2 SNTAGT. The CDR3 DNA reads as TGTGCCCGCCCAGTGGGCGGGAGAGGGACCGGGGAGCTGTTTTTT. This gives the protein CARPVGGRGTGELFF.

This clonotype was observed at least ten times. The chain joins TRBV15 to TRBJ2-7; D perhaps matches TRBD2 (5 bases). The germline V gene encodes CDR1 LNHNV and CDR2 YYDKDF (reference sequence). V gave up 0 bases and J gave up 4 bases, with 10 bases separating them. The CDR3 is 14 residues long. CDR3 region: CATSRDGPGYEQYF. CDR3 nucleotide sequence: TGTGCCACCAGCAGAGATGGGCCGGGGTACGAGCAGTACTTC.

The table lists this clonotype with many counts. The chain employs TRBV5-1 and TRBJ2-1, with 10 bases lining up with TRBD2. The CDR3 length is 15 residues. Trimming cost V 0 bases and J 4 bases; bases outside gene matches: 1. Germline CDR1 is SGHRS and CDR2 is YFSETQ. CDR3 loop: CASSLELAGYNEQFF. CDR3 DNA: TGCGCCAGCAGCTTGGAACTAGCGGGGTACAATGAGCAGTTCTTC.

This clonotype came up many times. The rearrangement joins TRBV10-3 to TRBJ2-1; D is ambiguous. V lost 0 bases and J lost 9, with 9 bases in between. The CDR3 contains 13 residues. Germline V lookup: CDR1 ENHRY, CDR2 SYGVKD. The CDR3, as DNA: TGTGCCATCAGTGAGTCGGCTCATGCTGAGCAGTTCTTC. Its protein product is CAISESAHAEQFF.

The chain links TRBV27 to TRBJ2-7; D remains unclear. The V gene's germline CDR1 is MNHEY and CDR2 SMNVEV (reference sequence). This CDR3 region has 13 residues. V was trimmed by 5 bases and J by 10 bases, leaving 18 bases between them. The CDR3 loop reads CASSPRLDLAQYF. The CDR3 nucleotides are TGTGCCAGCAGTCCCCGCCTTGACTTGGCTCAGTACTTC.

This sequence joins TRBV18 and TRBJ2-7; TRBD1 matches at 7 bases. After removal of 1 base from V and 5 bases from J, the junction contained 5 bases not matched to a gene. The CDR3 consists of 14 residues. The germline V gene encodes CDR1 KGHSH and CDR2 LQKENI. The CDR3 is CASSPQTGSNEQYF. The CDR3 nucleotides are TGTGCCAGCTCACCACAGACAGGGTCAAACGAGCAGTACTTC.

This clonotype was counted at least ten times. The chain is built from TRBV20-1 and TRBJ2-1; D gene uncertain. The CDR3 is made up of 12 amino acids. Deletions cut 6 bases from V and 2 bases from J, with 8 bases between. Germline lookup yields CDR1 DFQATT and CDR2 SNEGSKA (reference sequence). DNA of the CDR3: TGCAGTGCGGCCGGCCCCTACAATGAGCAGTTCTTC. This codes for CSAAGPYNEQFF.

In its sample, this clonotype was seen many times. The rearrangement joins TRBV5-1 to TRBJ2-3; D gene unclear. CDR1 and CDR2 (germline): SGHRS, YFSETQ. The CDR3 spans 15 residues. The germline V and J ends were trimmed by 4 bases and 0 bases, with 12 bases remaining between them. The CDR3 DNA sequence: TGCGCCAGCAGCAAAGACGGTACGAGCACAGATACGCAGTATTTT. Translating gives CASSKDGTSTDTQYF.

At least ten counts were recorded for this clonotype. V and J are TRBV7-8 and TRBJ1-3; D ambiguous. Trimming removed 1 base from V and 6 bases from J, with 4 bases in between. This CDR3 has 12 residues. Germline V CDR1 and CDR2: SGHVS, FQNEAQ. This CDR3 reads CASSLEANTIYF. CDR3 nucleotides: TGTGCCAGCAGCTTAGAAGCAAACACCATATATTTT.